This note documents a single TCR beta chain sequence. Its antigen is unidentified. The data were taken from a study of OX40 agonist ivuxolimab in advanced cancers. Libraries were prepared by immunoSEQ multiplex PCR; TCRdb keeps only in-frame clonotypes and omits some of them. Among 25,000 to 40,000 clones listed, roughly 80% were seen once. Germline lookup yields CDR1 MDHEN and CDR2 SYDVKM. The CDR3 loop spans 15 amino acids. V dropped 6 bases and J dropped 9; count of bases not matched to a gene: 10. Autoimmune disease history or systemic immunosuppression disqualified patients. Blood draws occurred at baseline, cycle 4 day 1, and cycle 7 day 1. Study results and caveats: The CD4+ and CD8+ T cells in the blood had expanded clonally by week 6 at 0.1 to 3.0 mg/kg.

The sequence was obtained from an adult with an advanced solid tumor such as melanoma, head and neck, liver or kidney cancer. The chain has TRBV28 and TRBJ2-1; 11 bases line up with TRBD1. The sequenced sample was CD4+ or CD8+ T cells sorted from blood, obtained in a trial of the OX40 agonist ivuxolimab. The chain's CDR3 is CASRSRGQGDGEQFF. The CDR3 region has the DNA TGTGCCAGCAGGTCTAGGGGACAGGGGGATGGTGAGCAGTTCTTC. Filled out from reference TRBV28 and TRBJ2-1, the complete variable domain reads DVKVTQSSRYLVKRTGEKVFLECVQDMDHENMFWYRQDPGLGLRLIYFSYDVKMKEKGDIPEGYSVSREKKERFSLILESASTNQTSMYLCASRSRGQGDGEQFFGPGTRLTVL.